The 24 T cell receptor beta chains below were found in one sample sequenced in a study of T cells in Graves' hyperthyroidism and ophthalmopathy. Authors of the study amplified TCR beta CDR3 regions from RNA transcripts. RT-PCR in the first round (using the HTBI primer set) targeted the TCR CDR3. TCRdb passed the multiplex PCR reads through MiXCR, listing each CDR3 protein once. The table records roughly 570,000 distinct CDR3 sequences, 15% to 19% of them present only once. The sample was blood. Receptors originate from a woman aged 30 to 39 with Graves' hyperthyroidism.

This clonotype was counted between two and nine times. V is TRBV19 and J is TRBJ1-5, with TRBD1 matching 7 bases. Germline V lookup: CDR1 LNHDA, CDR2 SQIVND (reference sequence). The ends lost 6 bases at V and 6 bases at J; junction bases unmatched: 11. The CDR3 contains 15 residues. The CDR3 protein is CASSINDRARQPQHF. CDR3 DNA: TGTGCCAGTAGCATCAACGACAGGGCGCGTCAGCCCCAGCATTTT.

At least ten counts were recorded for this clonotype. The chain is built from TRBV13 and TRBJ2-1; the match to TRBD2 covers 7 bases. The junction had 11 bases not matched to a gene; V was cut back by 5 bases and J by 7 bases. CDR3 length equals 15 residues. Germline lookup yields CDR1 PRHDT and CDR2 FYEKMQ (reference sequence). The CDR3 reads CASSQGQTGGNEQFF. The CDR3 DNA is TGTGCCAGCAGCCAAGGACAAACGGGGGGAAATGAGCAGTTCTTC.

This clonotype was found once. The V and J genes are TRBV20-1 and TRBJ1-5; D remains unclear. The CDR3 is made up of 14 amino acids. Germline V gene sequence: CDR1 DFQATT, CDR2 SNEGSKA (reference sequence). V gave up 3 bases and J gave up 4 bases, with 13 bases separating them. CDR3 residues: CSARAGSRNQPQHF. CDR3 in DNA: TGCAGTGCTAGGGCAGGTTCCCGAAATCAGCCCCAGCATTTT.

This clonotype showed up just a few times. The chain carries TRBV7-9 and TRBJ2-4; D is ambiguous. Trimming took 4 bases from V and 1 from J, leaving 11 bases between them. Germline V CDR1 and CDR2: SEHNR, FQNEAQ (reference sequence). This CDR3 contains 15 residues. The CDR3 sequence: CASSYKLGAKNIQYF. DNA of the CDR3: TGTGCCAGCAGCTATAAGCTGGGGGCCAAAAACATTCAGTACTTC.

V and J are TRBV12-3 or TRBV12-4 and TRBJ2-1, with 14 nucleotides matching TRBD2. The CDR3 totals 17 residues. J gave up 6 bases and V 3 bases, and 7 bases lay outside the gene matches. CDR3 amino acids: CASSLAPTSGRGNEQFF. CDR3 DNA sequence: TGTGCCAGCAGTTTGGCACCGACTAGCGGGAGGGGCAATGAGCAGTTCTTC.

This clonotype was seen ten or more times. The CDR3 bases are TGTGCCAGCAGCCAAGATCTATATGTCGATGAGCAGTTCTTC. It yields the protein CASSQDLYVDEQFF. This chain links TRBV4-2 with TRBJ2-1, with unresolved D. The CDR3 consists of 14 residues. Germline V CDR1 and CDR2: LGHNA, YNFKEQ. Trimming removed 0 bases at V and 8 bases at J, with 11 bases between.

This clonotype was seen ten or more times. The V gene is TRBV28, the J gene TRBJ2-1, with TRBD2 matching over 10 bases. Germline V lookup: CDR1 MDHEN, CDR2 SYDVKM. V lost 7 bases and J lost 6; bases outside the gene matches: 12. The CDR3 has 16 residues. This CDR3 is CASTPPLAGVVNEQFF. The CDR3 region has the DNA TGTGCCAGCACCCCTCCCCTAGCGGGAGTGGTCAATGAGCAGTTCTTC.

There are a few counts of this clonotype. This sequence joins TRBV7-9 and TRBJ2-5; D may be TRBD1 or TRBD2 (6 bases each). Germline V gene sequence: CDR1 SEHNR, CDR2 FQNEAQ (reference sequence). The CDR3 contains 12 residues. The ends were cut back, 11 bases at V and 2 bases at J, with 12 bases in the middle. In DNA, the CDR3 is TGTGCCTCCGGAGGGGGGCAAGAGACCCAGTACTTC. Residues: CASGGGQETQYF.

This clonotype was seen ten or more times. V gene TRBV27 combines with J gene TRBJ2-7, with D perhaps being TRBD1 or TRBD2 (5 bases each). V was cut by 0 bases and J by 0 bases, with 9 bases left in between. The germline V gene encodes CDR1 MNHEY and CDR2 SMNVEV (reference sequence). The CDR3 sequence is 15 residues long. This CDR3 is CASSLSVGTSYEQYF. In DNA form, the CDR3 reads TGTGCCAGCAGTTTATCTGTCGGGACCTCCTACGAGCAGTACTTC.

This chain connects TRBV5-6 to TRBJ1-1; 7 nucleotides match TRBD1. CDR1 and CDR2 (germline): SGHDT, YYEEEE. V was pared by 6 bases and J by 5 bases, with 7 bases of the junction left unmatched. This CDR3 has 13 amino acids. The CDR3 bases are TGTGCCAGCATCGGGACAGTACAAACTGAAGCTTTCTTT. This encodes CASIGTVQTEAFF.

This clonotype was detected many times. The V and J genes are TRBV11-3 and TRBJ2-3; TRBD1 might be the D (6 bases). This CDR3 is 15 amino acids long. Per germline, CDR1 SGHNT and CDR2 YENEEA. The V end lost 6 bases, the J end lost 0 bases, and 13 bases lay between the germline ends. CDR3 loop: CASRAGDSSTDTQYF. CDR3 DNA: TGTGCCAGCAGGGCAGGGGATTCTAGCACAGATACGCAGTATTTT.

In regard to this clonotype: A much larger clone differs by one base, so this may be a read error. For the CDR3, the DNA is TGTGCCAGCAGCTTCTTAGCGAGACCCTACAATGAGCAGTTCTTC. The encoded protein is CASSFLARPYNEQFF. The chain couples TRBV7-2 to TRBJ2-1; tentatively, D is TRBD2 (5 bases). Germline V lookup: CDR1 SGHTA, CDR2 FQGNSA. The CDR3 is made up of 15 amino acids. V lost 3 bases and J 2 bases, leaving 11 bases between the germline ends.

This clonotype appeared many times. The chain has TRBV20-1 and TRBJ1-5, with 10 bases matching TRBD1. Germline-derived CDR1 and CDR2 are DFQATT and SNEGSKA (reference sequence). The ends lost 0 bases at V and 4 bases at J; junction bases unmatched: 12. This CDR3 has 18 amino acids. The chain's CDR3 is CSARDPSRDRGGNQPQHF. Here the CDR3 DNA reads TGCAGTGCTAGAGATCCCTCCCGGGACAGGGGAGGGAATCAGCCCCAGCATTTT.

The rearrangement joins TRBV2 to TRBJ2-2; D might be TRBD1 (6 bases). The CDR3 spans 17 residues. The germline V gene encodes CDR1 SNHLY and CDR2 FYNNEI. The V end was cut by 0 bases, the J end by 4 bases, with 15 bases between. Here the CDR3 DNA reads TGTGCCAGCAGTGAAGCCTCAGGGGAGTGGGGCACCGGGGAGCTGTTTTTT. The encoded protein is CASSEASGEWGTGELFF.

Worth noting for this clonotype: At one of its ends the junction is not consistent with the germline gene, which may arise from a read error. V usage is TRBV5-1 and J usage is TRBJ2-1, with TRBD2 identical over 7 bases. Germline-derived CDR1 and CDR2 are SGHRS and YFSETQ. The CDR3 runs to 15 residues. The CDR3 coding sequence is TGTGCCAGCAGCTTAGTCGGGGGAGGGGTACATGAGCAGTTCTTC. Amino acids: CASSLVGGGVHEQFF.

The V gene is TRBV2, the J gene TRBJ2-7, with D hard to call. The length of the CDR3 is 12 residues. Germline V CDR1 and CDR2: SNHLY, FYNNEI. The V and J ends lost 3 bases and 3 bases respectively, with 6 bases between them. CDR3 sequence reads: CASSDPVYEQYF. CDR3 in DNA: TGTGCCAGCAGTGATCCAGTCTACGAGCAGTACTTC.

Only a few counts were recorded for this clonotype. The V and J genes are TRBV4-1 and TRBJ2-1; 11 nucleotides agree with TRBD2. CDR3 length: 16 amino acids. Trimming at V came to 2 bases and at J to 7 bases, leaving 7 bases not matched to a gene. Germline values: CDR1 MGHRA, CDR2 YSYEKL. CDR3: CASSQPTSGRRNEQFF. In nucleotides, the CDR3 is TGCGCCAGCAGCCAACCAACTAGCGGGAGACGGAATGAGCAGTTCTTC.

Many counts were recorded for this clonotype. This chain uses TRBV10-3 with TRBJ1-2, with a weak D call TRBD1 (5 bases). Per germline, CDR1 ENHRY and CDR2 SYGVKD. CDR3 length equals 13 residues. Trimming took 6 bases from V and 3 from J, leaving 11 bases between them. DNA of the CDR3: TGTGCCATCAGGCAGGGTGAGGACTATGGCTACACCTTC. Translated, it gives CAIRQGEDYGYTF.

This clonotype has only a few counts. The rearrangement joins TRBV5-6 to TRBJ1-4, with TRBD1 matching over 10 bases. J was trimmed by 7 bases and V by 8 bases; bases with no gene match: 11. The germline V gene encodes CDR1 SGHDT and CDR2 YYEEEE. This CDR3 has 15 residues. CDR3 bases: TGTGCCAGTACACCGGGATGGGACAGGGGTGAAAAACTGTTTTTT. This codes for CASTPGWDRGEKLFF.

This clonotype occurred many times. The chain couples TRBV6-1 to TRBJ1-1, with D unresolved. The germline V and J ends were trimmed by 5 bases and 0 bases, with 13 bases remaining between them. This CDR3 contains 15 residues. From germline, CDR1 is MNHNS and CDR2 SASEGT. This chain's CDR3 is CASSFTEGMNTEAFF. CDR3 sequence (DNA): TGTGCCAGCAGTTTTACAGAGGGCATGAACACTGAAGCTTTCTTT.

CDR3 nucleotides: TGTGCCTGGAGTGACGGGACAGCCTCCTACGAGCAGTACTTC. Translating it yields CAWSDGTASYEQYF. The V call is TRBV30, the J call TRBJ2-7; 7 bases are shared with TRBD1. Germline CDR1 is GTSNPN and CDR2 is SVGIG (reference sequence). This CDR3 contains 14 residues. The trim removed 1 base at V and 0 bases at J, leaving 3 bases unmatched.

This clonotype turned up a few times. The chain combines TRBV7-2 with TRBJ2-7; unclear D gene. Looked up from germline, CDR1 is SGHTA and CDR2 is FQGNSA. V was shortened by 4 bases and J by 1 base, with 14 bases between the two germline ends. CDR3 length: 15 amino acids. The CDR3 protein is CASSSPLVGSYEQYF. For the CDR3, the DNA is TGTGCCAGCAGCTCCCCGTTGGTGGGGTCCTACGAGCAGTACTTC. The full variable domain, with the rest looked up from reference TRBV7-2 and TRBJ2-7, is GAGVSQSPSNKVTEKGKDVELRCDPISGHTALYWYRQSLGQGLEFLIYFQGNSAPDKSGLPSDRFSAERTGGSVSTLTIQRTQQEDSAVYLCASSSPLVGSYEQYFGPGTRLTVT.

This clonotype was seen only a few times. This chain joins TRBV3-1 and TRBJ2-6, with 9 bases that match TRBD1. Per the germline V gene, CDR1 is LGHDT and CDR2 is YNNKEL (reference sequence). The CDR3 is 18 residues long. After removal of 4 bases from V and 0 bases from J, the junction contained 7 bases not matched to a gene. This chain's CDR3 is CASSPRDRVRSGANVLTF. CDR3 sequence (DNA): TGTGCCAGCAGCCCACGGGACAGGGTTCGCTCTGGGGCCAACGTCCTGACTTTC.

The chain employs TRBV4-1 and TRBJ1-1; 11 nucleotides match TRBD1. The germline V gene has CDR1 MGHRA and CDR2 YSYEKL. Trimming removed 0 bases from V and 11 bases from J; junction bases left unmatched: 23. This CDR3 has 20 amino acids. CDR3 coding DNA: TGCGCCAGCAGCCAAGATAGGGACAGGGGGTACGGGGTTGTGAAGCGTGGGGCTTTCTTT. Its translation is CASSQDRDRGYGVVKRGAFF.